The sequence of this T cell receptor (beta chain) was determined in a study of regulatory T cells in long-lasting Graves disease. The time point denotes: newly diagnosed GD, antithyroid drugs for less than 3 months. RNA extracted from PBMCs served as the sequencing template. Losses at the gene ends were 3 bases for V and 11 bases for J; bases not matched to a gene: 9. The CDR3 has 12 amino acids. Germline CDR1 and CDR2: GTSNPN and SVGIG (reference sequence). To make TCR beta libraries, researchers used iRepertoire HTBI primers and Arm-PCR of CDR3 regions. Each CDR3 protein is one row after TCRdb ran MiXCR on the multiplex PCR reads. The repertoire has over 200,000 distinct CDR3 sequences, approximately 20% of them found once; the top ten carry roughly 23%. This clonotype has a count of ten or more.

The sequence derives from a female donor with Graves disease. The starting material was peripheral blood mononuclear cells (PBMCs), obtained at new diagnosis, from a patient treated with antithyroid drugs. This chain joins TRBV30 and TRBJ1-1, with 7 bases fitting TRBD1. The CDR3 loop is CAWSLIRDSAFF. The CDR3, as DNA: TGTGCCTGGAGCCTAATCAGGGACAGCGCTTTCTTT.